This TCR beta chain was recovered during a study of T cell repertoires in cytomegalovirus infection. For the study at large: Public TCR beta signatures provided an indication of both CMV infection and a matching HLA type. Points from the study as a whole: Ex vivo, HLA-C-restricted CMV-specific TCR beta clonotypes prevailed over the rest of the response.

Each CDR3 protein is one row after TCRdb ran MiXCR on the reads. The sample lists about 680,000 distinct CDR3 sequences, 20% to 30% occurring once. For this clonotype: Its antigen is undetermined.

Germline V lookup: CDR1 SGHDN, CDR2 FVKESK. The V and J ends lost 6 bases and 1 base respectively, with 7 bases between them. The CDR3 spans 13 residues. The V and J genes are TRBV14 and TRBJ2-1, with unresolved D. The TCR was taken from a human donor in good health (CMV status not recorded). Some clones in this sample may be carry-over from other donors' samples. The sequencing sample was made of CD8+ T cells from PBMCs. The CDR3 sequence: CASSPWSYNEQFF. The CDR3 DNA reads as TGTGCCAGCAGTCCGTGGTCCTACAATGAGCAGTTCTTC.